This T cell receptor beta chain is from a study of immune heterogeneity within non-small cell lung tumors. Study overall: With respect to histology, the tumors encompassed a handful of squamous cell carcinomas, some ten non-squamous carcinomas and 1 not otherwise specified. Overall study results and limits: A significant, moderate positive correlation (R about 0.34) linked local T-cell clonality and tumor mutational burden. Both recurring identical dominant CDR3 beta clonotypes and site-unique high-frequency clones were observed across tumor sites within a patient.

The CDR3 covers 15 residues. Germline V gene data show CDR1 as SGHNT and CDR2 as YENEEA. J gave up 3 bases and V 1 base, and 3 bases lay outside the gene matches. Template material comprised bulk tumor genomic DNA at around 600 ng per sample. Primary tumors were biopsied several times each, far apart, intraoperatively. Their non-small cell lung cancer was newly diagnosed and untreated, and the patients underwent curative surgery. Donors comprised surgical patients with newly diagnosed non-small cell lung cancer, operated on with curative intent. Multiplex PCR (32 V and 13 J primers) was used to amplify the TCR beta CDR3. TCRdb passed the multiplex PCR reads through MiXCR, listing each CDR3 protein once. Of about 21,000 distinct CDR3 sequences in the sample, around 30% were seen once. This clonotype was counted a few times. Its antigen is not identified.

Sequencing was carried out using lung tumor tissue. The genes are TRBV11-3 and TRBJ2-1, with 7 bases aligning to TRBD1. The sequence was collected from a man in his forties with non-small cell lung cancer. CDR3 sequence: CASSLAGTDYNEQFF. The DNA for the CDR3 is TGTGCCAGCAGCTTAGCTGGGACAGACTACAATGAGCAGTTCTTC.